These T cell receptor beta chains were read from a single sample in a study of shared clonotypes between healthy human individuals. Assay used: immunoSEQ multiplex PCR; TCRdb lists only in-frame clones, some missing. This table holds some 1,100,000 clones, about 84% found once. Sequencing input: memory CD4+ T cells from PBMCs. These receptors were taken from a young man in good health. Some clones in this sample may be carry-over from other donors' samples. Each CDR3 is given with its conserved first and last residue. The D gene is left open where the match is weak. Where a row states a size, it is once, few, many or the class of an expanded clone; other rows omit it.

j_call d_call clone_size v_call cdr3_aa cdr3_nt
TRBJ2-2 TRBD2 . TRBV7-2 CASSFILAGGIVGELFF TGTGCCAGCAGCTTTATACTAGCGGGAGGAATCGTCGGGGAGCTGTTTTTT
TRBJ1-4 TRBD1 . TRBV7-2 CASSSGQGSEKLFF TGTGCCAGCAGCTCCGGACAGGGCAGCGAAAAACTGTTTTTT
TRBJ2-7 . . TRBV7-8 CASSSLGGGLRCEQYF TGTGCCAGCAGCTCATTAGGGGGTGGACTTCGGTGCGAGCAGTACTTC
TRBJ1-1 . few TRBV7-2 CASRTDRFTEAFF TGTGCCAGCAGGACTGACAGATTTACTGAAGCTTTCTTT
TRBJ1-2 TRBD1 many TRBV2 CASSVTGGYGYTF TGTGCCAGCAGTGTTACAGGGGGCTATGGCTACACCTTC
TRBJ1-1 . . TRBV11-3 CASSFQGSSAEAFF TGTGCCAGCAGCTTTCAGGGATCCTCGGCTGAAGCTTTCTTT
TRBJ2-3 TRBD2 . TRBV28 CASSLAGGGNTDTQYF TGTGCCAGCAGTTTAGCGGGAGGGGGGAACACAGATACGCAGTATTTT
TRBJ2-1 TRBD2 once TRBV7-8 CASSSDRTSVAVTYNEQFF TGTGCCAGCAGCTCCGATCGGACTAGCGTTGCAGTAACCTACAATGAGCAGTTCTTC
TRBJ1-4 TRBD1 . TRBV7-8 CASSPRTGREKLFF TGTGCCAGCAGCCCAAGGACAGGGCGTGAAAAACTGTTTTTT
TRBJ2-7 . once TRBV5-1 CASSLGPTSNYEQYF TGCGCCAGCAGCTTGGGGCCCACTTCCAATTACGAGCAGTACTTC
TRBJ1-3 . . TRBV4-2 CASSPRGNTIYF TGTGCCAGCAGCCCCCGCGGAAACACCATATATTTT
TRBJ1-3 TRBD1 few TRBV25-1 CASSVTGGMHTIYF TGTGCCAGCAGTGTCACAGGGGGCATGCACACCATATATTTT
TRBJ2-3 . . TRBV6-5 CASTASTNTDTQYF TGTGCCAGCACGGCCTCGACGAACACAGATACGCAGTATTTT
TRBJ1-1 . . TRBV6-6 CASTRTENTEAFF TGTGCCAGCACCAGAACAGAGAACACTGAAGCTTTCTTT
TRBJ2-1 . . TRBV5-1 CASSSDGSYNEQFF TGCGCCAGCAGCTCCGACGGATCCTACAATGAGCAGTTCTTC
TRBJ2-7 . . TRBV2 CASRGDSSPYEQYF TGTGCCAGCAGAGGAGACAGCAGCCCCTACGAGCAGTACTTC
TRBJ1-2 . . TRBV28 CASSPGGALNYGYTF TGTGCCAGCAGCCCGGGTGGGGCCCTAAACTATGGCTACACCTTC